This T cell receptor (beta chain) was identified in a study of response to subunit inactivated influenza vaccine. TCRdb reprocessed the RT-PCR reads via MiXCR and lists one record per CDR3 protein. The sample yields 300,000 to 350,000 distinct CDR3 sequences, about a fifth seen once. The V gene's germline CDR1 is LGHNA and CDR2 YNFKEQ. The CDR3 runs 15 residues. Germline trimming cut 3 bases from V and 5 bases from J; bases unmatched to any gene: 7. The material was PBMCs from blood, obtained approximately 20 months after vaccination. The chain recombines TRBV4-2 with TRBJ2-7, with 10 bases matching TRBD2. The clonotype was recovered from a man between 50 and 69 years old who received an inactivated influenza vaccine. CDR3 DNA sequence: TGTGCCAGCAGCCAGGTCAGCGGGGGGGCGGACGAGCAGTACTTC. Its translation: CASSQVSGGADEQYF.